Following are 15 T cell receptor beta chains from one sample sequenced in a study of blood T cell repertoires in COVID-19. Sequencing was performed with immunoSEQ multiplex PCR; in TCRdb, only in-frame clones are kept and a portion is missing. The table lists around 120,000 clones, around 90% of them singletons, with around 4.6% in the top ten. Sequenced input: peripheral blood. The receptors here all came from a man between 60 and 75 years old with COVID-19, enrolled during active disease.

The rearrangement uses TRBV11-2 and TRBJ1-2; D is perhaps TRBD1 (5 bases). This CDR3 has 15 residues. The V end lost 1 base, the J end lost 8 bases, and 17 bases lay between the germline ends. Germline V gene sequence: CDR1 SGHAT, CDR2 FQNNGV. CDR3 nucleotides: TGTGCCAGCAGCTTAGGGGGGGTAGGCCCATGGGGCTACACCTTC. This translates into CASSLGGVGPWGYTF.

This rearrangement joins TRBV19 to TRBJ2-1, with 10 nucleotides matching TRBD2. CDR1 is LNHDA and CDR2 is SQIVND in the germline V gene (reference sequence). J was trimmed by 5 bases and V by 3 bases; bases with no gene match: 4. This CDR3 is 15 amino acids long. The CDR3 DNA reads as TGTGCCAGTAGTATGGCTAGCGGGAGTGACAATGAGCAGTTCTTC. Protein product: CASSMASGSDNEQFF.

The chain is built from TRBV5-1 and TRBJ1-1; 11 positions match TRBD1. CDR1 and CDR2 from the germline V gene are SGHRS and YFSETQ. This CDR3 is built from 16 residues. J lost 4 bases, V lost 4 bases, and 9 bases had no gene match. The CDR3 is CASSGGQGARGTEAFF. For the CDR3, the DNA is TGCGCCAGCAGCGGCGGACAGGGGGCCAGGGGCACTGAAGCTTTCTTT.

The chain links TRBV9 to TRBJ1-2; perhaps TRBD1 as D (5 bases). V lost 4 bases and J lost 2, with 12 bases in between. CDR3 size: 14 residues. Germline V lookup: CDR1 SGDLS, CDR2 YYNGEE. The CDR3 loop is CASSTTRENYGYTF. The DNA for the CDR3 is TGTGCCAGCAGCACGACCAGGGAAAACTATGGCTACACCTTC.

V and J are TRBV6-6 and TRBJ2-1, with a possible D match to TRBD2 (5 bases). Looked up from germline, CDR1 is MNHNY and CDR2 is SVGAGI (reference sequence). Between the trimmed V and J ends, which lost 10 bases and 0 bases, there was a span of 13 bases. CDR3 length equals 14 residues. The CDR3, as DNA: TGTGCCACAGCCCGGGGAAGCTCCTACAATGAGCAGTTCTTC. Its protein is CATARGSSYNEQFF.

The rearrangement joins TRBV27 to TRBJ1-5; 7 nucleotides line up with TRBD1. Looked up from germline, CDR1 is MNHEY and CDR2 is SMNVEV (reference sequence). The CDR3 is made up of 15 amino acids. After removal of 8 bases from V and 0 bases from J, the junction contained 7 bases not matched to a gene. This CDR3 reads CASDRDRYSNQPQHF. The CDR3 region has the DNA TGTGCCAGCGACAGGGACCGATATAGCAATCAGCCCCAGCATTTT.

This clone was seen a few times. The chain is built from TRBV6-6 and TRBJ1-1, with 10 positions matching TRBD1. The CDR3 consists of 15 residues. The junction had 3 bases not matched to a gene; V was cut back by 4 bases and J by 1 base. Germline V gene lookup returns CDR1 MNHNY and CDR2 SVGAGI (reference sequence). DNA for the CDR3: TGTGCCAGCAGTTTCCGACAGGGGGCGAACACTGAAGCTTTCTTT. Protein: CASSFRQGANTEAFF.

J is TRBJ2-3 and V is TRBV7-2; 8 bases map to TRBD2. CDR1 is SGHTA and CDR2 is FQGNSA in the germline V gene. V was clipped by 5 bases and J by 2 bases; unmatched bases: 6. This CDR3 has 15 residues. The CDR3 sequence: CASSRGGGLTDTQYF. CDR3 DNA: TGTGCCAGCAGCCGGGGGGGAGGCCTCACAGATACGCAGTATTTT.

The chain couples TRBV7-2 to TRBJ2-1, with a weak D call TRBD2 (6 bases). The CDR3 totals 15 residues. V was pared by 1 base and J by 7 bases, with 14 bases between. CDR1 is SGHTA, CDR2 FQGNSA, per germline. The CDR3 DNA reads as TGTGCCAGCAGCTTAGGATTTAGGAGGGCGAATGAGCAGTTCTTC. It translates to CASSLGFRRANEQFF.

The table lists this clone with a count of one. In DNA, the CDR3 is TGCGCCAGCAGCCAAGATGGTGGAGGGATGAACACTGAAGCTTTCTTT. This translates into CASSQDGGGMNTEAFF. The chain is built from TRBV4-1 and TRBJ1-1; D is ambiguous. The germline gives CDR1 MGHRA, CDR2 YSYEKL. Trimming took off 0 bases at V and 0 bases at J, with 11 bases between the two ends. There are 16 residues in the CDR3.

The chain carries TRBV7-3 and TRBJ1-6; D is unclear. The germline V and J ends were trimmed by 2 bases and 0 bases, with 8 bases remaining between them. Germline CDR1 is SGHTA and CDR2 is FQGTGA. This CDR3 contains 16 residues. The CDR3 reads CASSLGGSSYNSPLHF. The CDR3 DNA follows: TGTGCCAGCAGCTTAGGAGGGAGCTCCTATAATTCACCCCTCCACTTT.

This CDR3 is CASSFGQGSYNEQFF. DNA of the CDR3: TGTGCCAGCAGTTTTGGGCAGGGATCCTACAATGAGCAGTTCTTC. The chain recombines TRBV28 with TRBJ2-1; possibly TRBD1 for D (5 bases). With 3 bases removed from V and 1 base from J, the gap between germline ends came to 10 bases. The CDR3 covers 15 residues. Germline CDR1 and CDR2: MDHEN and SYDVKM.

The chain is built from TRBV7-2 and TRBJ2-1; the D gene is possibly TRBD1 (5 bases). This CDR3 has 17 amino acids. The germline V and J ends were trimmed by 1 base and 0 bases, with 13 bases remaining between them. CDR1 and CDR2 from the germline V gene are SGHTA and FQGNSA. Written as DNA, the CDR3 is TGTGCCAGCAGCTTAGTCGGACAAGGAAGCTCCTACAATGAGCAGTTCTTC. Residues: CASSLVGQGSSYNEQFF.

This clone was detected only a few times. J is TRBJ2-7 and V is TRBV10-3, with TRBD2 identical over 7 bases. Trimming at V came to 4 bases and at J to 6 bases, leaving 6 bases not matched to a gene. The germline V gene encodes CDR1 ENHRY and CDR2 SYGVKD. The CDR3 contains 13 residues. The CDR3 loop is CAISVAGVGEQYF. The CDR3 DNA follows: TGTGCCATCAGTGTTGCGGGAGTCGGCGAGCAGTACTTC.

This chain links TRBV10-1 with TRBJ2-1; D uncertain. The CDR3 loop spans 15 amino acids. Per the germline V gene, CDR1 is WNHNN and CDR2 is SYGVQD (reference sequence). V was cut by 3 bases and J by 6 bases, with 15 bases left in between. The DNA for the CDR3 is TGCGCCAGCAGTGATCGGGTGACCCTGTCCAATGAGCAGTTCTTC. Translated: CASSDRVTLSNEQFF.